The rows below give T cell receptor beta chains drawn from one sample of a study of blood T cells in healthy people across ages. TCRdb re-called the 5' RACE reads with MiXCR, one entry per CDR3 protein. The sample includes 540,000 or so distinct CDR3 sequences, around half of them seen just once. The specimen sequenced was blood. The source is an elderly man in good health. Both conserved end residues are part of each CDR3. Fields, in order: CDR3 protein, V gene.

CASSSTGTSGGSTDTQYF | TRBV11-3
CASGQIGSFYEQYF | TRBV27
CASSSPPLPLHF | TRBV7-9
CASSFTGSSYEQYF | TRBV7-9
CASSQWAGGGYTF | TRBV7-2
CASSQGGQFSTDTQYF | TRBV4-1
CASSYSARGRTEAFF | TRBV6-5
CASRPADRGQETQYF | TRBV28
CASSQEPGTGEAFF | TRBV4-3
CSALRGTEAFF | TRBV20-1
CASSLRASPSGGAHEQFF | TRBV12-3/TRBV12-4
CSASAVSYNEQFF | TRBV20-1
CASSPSGGSYNEQFF | TRBV18